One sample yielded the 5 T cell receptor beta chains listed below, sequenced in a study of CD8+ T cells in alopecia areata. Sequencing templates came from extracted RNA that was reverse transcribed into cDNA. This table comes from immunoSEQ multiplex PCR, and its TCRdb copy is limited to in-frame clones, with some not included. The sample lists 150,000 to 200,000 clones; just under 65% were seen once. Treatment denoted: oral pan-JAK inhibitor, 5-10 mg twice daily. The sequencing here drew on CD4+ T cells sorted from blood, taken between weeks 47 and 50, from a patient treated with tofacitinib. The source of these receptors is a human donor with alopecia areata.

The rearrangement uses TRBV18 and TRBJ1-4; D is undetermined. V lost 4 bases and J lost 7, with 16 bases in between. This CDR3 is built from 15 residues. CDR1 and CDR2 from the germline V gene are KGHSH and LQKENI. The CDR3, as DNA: TGTGCCAGCTCACGGGAGGGTACCTCACGTGAAAAACTGTTTTTT. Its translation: CASSREGTSREKLFF.

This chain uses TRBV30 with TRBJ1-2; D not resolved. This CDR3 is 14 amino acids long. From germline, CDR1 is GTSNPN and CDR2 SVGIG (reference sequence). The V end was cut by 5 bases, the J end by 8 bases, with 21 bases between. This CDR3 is CAWSIEASPVGYTF. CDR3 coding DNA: TGTGCCTGGTCCATAGAGGCCTCCCCGGTGGGCTACACCTTC. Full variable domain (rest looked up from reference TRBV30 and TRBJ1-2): SQTIHQWPATLVQPVGSPLSLECTVEGTSNPNLYWYRQAAGRGLQLLFYSVGIGQISSEVPQNLSASRPQDRQFILSSKKLLLSDSGFYLCAWSIEASPVGYTFGSGTRLTVV.

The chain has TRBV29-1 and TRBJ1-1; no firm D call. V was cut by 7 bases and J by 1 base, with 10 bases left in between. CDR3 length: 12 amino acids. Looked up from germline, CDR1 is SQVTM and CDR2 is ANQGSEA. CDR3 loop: CSASPRNTEAFF. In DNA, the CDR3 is TGCAGCGCGTCCCCCAGGAACACTGAAGCTTTCTTT.

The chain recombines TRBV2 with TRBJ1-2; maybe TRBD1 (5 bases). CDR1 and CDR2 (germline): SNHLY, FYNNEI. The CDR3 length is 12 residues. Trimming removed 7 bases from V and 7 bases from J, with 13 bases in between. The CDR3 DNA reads TGTGCCAGCAAGATGGGGGATCCTGGCTACACCTTC. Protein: CASKMGDPGYTF.

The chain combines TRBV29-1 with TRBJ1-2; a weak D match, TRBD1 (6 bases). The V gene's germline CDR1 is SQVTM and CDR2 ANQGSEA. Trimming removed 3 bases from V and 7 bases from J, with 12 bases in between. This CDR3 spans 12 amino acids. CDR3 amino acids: CSVEEGTTGYTF. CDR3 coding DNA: TGCAGCGTTGAGGAAGGGACAACTGGCTACACCTTC.